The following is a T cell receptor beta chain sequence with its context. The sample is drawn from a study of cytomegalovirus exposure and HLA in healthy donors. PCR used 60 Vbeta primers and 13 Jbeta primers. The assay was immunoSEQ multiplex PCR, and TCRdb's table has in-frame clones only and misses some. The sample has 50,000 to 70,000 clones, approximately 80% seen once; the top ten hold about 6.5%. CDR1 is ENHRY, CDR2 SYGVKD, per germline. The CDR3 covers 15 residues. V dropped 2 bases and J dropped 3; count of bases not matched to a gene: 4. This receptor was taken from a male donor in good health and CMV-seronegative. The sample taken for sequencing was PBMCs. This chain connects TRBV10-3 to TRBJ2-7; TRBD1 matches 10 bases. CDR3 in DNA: TGTGCCATCAGTGAGGGACGGGACAGGGGCTACGAGCAGTACTTC. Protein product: CAISEGRDRGYEQYF.